Detailed here is one T cell receptor (beta chain). This specimen comes from a study of blood T cell repertoires in COVID-19. Study overall: Acute-phase and convalescent COVID-19 samples originated in the United States, Italy and Spain. PBMCs, B-cell-depleted T cells, or T cells were the source of the cDNA or gDNA that made up the material.

Authors' analysis steps: Scientists estimated how many nucleated cells there were by amplifying reference gene primers. Profiled with immunoSEQ multiplex PCR; TCRdb holds only in-frame clones, not every one. V, J and clone size derive from that table, while D and trimming were established from the DNA sequence. Here the sample spans about 88,000 clones, nearly 90% being singletons. The V end lost 7 bases, the J end lost 4 bases, and 15 bases lay between the germline ends. This CDR3 comprises 15 residues. Germline values: CDR1 SGHRS, CDR2 YFSETQ. The TCR originated in a woman older than 75 with acute or convalescent COVID-19. Sequenced sample: peripheral blood. This chain links TRBV5-1 with TRBJ1-6; unclear D gene. The DNA of the CDR3 is TGCGCCAGCTCGAAGGACTCGATATATAATTCACCCCTCCACTTT. Its translation is CASSKDSIYNSPLHF.